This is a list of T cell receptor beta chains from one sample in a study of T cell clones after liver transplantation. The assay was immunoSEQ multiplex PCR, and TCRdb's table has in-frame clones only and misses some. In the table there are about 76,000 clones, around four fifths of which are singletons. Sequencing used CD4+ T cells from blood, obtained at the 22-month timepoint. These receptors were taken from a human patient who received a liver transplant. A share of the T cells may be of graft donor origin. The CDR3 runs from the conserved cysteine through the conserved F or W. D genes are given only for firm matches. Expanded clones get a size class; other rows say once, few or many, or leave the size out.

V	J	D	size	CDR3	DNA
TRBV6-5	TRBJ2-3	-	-	CASRSSLSDTQYF	TGTGCCAGCAGATCCTCGCTCTCGGATACGCAGTATTTT
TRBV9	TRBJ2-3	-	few	CASSIFGHDTQYF	TGTGCCAGCAGCATATTCGGTCACGATACGCAGTATTTT
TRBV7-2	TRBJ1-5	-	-	CASSFLGGPNQPQHF	TGTGCCAGCAGCTTTTTGGGCGGCCCCAATCAGCCCCAGCATTTT
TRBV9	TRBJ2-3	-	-	CASSVVGLQGDTQYF	TGTGCCAGCAGCGTAGTTGGACTACAGGGAGATACGCAGTATTTT
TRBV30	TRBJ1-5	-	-	CAWSVDGSSPQHF	TGTGCCTGGAGCGTTGACGGGTCGAGCCCCCAGCATTTT
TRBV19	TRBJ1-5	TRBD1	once	CASSITSGQRNQPQHF	TGTGCCAGTAGTATAACCTCGGGACAGAGAAATCAGCCCCAGCATTTT
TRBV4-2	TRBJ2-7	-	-	CASSQPRGRGGEQYF	TGTGCCAGCAGCCAACCAAGGGGCAGGGGGGGCGAGCAGTACTTC
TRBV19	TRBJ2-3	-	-	CASSISRSSTDTQYF	TGTGCCAGTAGTATCAGCAGGTCAAGTACAGATACGCAGTATTTT
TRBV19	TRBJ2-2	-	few	CASQPGNTGELFF	TGTGCCAGCCAGCCAGGGAACACCGGGGAGCTGTTTTTT
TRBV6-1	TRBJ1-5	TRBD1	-	CASSEEPAGGGQPQHF	TGTGCCAGCAGTGAAGAACCGGCAGGGGGCGGGCAGCCCCAGCATTTT
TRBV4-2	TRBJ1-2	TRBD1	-	CASSQTLDRVNYGYTF	TGTGCCAGCAGCCAGACTCTCGACAGGGTGAACTATGGCTACACCTTC
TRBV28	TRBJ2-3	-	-	CASSSLNTDTQYF	TGTGCCAGCAGTTCCCTTAACACAGATACGCAGTATTTT
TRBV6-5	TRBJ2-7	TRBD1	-	CASSLGTGAPYEQYF	TGTGCCAGCAGTTTGGGGACAGGGGCCCCCTACGAGCAGTACTTC
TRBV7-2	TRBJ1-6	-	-	CASSFGQSSYNSPLHF	TGTGCCAGCAGCTTTGGACAGAGCTCCTATAATTCACCCCTCCACTTT
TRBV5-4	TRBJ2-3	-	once	CASSLDPGGTDTQYF	TGTGCCAGCAGCTTGGACCCTGGGGGCACAGATACGCAGTATTTT
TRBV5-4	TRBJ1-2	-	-	CASSLGQDHGYTF	TGTGCCAGCAGCTTGGGACAGGACCATGGCTACACCTTC
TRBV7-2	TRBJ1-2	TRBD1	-	CASSSKSGTGSNGYTF	TGTGCCAGCAGCAGCAAATCCGGGACAGGTTCTAATGGCTACACCTTC
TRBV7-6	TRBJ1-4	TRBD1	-	CASSLDTGQENEKLFF	TGTGCCAGCAGCCTCGACACGGGACAGGAGAATGAAAAACTGTTTTTT
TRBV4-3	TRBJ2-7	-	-	CASSQTDRPYEQYF	TGCGCCAGCAGCCAAACGGACAGACCCTACGAGCAGTACTTC
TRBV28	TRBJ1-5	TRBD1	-	CASSIMGGQGTQPQHF	TGTGCCAGCAGTATTATGGGGGGACAGGGTACTCAGCCCCAGCATTTT
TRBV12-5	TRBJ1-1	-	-	CASGLSRKNTEAFF	TGTGCTAGTGGTTTGTCTCGGAAGAACACTGAAGCTTTCTTT
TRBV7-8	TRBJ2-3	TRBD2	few	CASSLRTSGSRDTQYF	TGTGCCAGCAGCCTCCGGACTAGCGGATCACGGGATACGCAGTATTTT
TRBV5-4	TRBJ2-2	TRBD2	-	CASSAATSGRNTGELFF	TGTGCCAGCAGCGCCGCCACTAGCGGGAGGAACACCGGGGAGCTGTTTTTT
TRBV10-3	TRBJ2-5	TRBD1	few	CAIRASGGQETQYF	TGTGCCATCAGAGCATCAGGGGGCCAAGAGACCCAGTACTTC
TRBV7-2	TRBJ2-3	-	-	CASSFDGGLGTDTQYF	TGTGCCAGCAGCTTCGACGGGGGACTGGGCACAGATACGCAGTATTTT
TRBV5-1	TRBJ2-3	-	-	CASSRARDGPDTQYF	TGCGCCAGCAGCCGGGCCCGGGATGGCCCAGATACGCAGTATTTT
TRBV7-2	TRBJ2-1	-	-	CASSAVRVGYNEQFF	TGTGCCAGCAGCGCGGTCAGGGTTGGCTACAATGAGCAGTTCTTC
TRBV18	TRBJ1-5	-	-	CASSPAPGNQPQHF	TGTGCCAGCTCCCCCGCCCCCGGGAATCAGCCCCAGCATTTT
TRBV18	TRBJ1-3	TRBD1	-	CASSPPDRGISGNTIYF	TGTGCCAGCTCACCACCAGACAGGGGGATATCTGGAAACACCATATATTTT
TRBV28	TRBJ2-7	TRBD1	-	CASSLPQDRVRYEQYF	TGTGCCAGCAGTTTGCCTCAGGACAGGGTCCGCTACGAGCAGTACTTC
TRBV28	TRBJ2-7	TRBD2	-	CASSLSGGTYEQYF	TGTGCCAGCAGTTTAAGCGGGGGCACCTACGAGCAGTACTTC
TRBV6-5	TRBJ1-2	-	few	CASSYDRTRGYTF	TGTGCCAGCTCATACGACAGGACCAGGGGCTACACCTTC
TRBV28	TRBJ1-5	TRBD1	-	CASSFLQGANQPQHF	TGTGCCAGCAGTTTCCTACAGGGGGCGAATCAGCCCCAGCATTTT
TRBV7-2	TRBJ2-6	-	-	CASSLGRSGANVLTF	TGTGCCAGCAGCTTAGGGCGCTCTGGGGCCAACGTCCTGACTTTC
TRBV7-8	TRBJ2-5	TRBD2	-	CASTALVGAGGQGTQYF	TGTGCCAGCACCGCGCTGGTCGGAGCGGGAGGGCAGGGGACCCAGTACTTC
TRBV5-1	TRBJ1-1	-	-	CASSAGERQNTEAFF	TGCGCCAGCAGCGCCGGGGAAAGACAGAACACTGAAGCTTTCTTT
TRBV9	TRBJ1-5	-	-	CASSVDGNSNQPQHF	TGTGCCAGCAGCGTCGACGGGAATAGCAATCAGCCCCAGCATTTT
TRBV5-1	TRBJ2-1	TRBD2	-	CASSGTSGRSSYNEQFF	TGCGCCAGCAGCGGGACTAGCGGAAGAAGCTCCTACAATGAGCAGTTCTTC
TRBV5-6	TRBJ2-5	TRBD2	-	CASSLRSGGAETQYF	TGTGCCAGCAGCTTGAGGTCGGGAGGGGCGGAGACCCAGTACTTC
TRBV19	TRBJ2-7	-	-	CASSMGITYEQYF	TGTGCCAGTAGTATGGGAATAACCTACGAGCAGTACTTC
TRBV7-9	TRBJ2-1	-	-	CASSLGYRQGNEQFF	TGTGCCAGCAGCTTAGGGTATAGGCAGGGTAATGAGCAGTTCTTC
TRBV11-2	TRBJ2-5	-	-	CASSLGGQVVQETQYF	TGTGCCAGCAGCTTAGGGGGGCAAGTGGTTCAAGAGACCCAGTACTTC
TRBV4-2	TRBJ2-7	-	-	CASSQDLRDYEQYF	TGTGCCAGCAGCCAAGATTTGAGGGATTACGAGCAGTACTTC
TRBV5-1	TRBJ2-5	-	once	CASSLAGGGGQETQYF	TGCGCCAGCAGCTTGGCCGGGGGAGGCGGCCAAGAGACCCAGTACTTC
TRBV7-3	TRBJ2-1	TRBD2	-	CASSLELAGVSSYNEQFF	TGTGCCAGCAGCTTAGAACTAGCGGGTGTCAGCTCCTACAATGAGCAGTTCTTC
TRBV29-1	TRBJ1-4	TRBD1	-	CSVPGTGALNEKLFF	TGCAGCGTCCCCGGCACAGGGGCCCTAAATGAAAAACTGTTTTTT
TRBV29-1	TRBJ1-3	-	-	CSVQPAVSGNTIYF	TGCAGCGTTCAACCAGCAGTCTCTGGAAACACCATATATTTT
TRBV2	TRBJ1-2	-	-	CASSEYGSNYGYTF	TGTGCCAGCAGTGAATACGGCAGTAACTATGGCTACACCTTC
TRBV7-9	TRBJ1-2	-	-	CASSDTHRVNYGYTF	TGTGCCAGCAGCGACACGCACAGGGTGAACTATGGCTACACCTTC
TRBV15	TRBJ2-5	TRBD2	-	CATSSAGSSGGPEWGTQYF	TGTGCCACCAGCAGTGCCGGTTCTAGCGGGGGGCCCGAATGGGGGACCCAGTACTTC
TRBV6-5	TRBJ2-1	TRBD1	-	CASRDRGHNEQFF	TGTGCCAGCCGGGACAGGGGGCACAATGAGCAGTTCTTC
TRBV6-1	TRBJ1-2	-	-	CASSRVGYGYTF	TGTGCCAGCAGCAGGGTTGGGTATGGCTACACCTTC
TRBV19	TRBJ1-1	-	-	CATSKGVPWGGTEAFF	TGTGCCACTTCGAAGGGAGTTCCCTGGGGGGGCACTGAAGCTTTCTTT
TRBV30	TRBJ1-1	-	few	CAWGLPNTEAFF	TGTGCCTGGGGACTCCCAAACACTGAAGCTTTCTTT
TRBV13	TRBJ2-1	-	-	CASSRMGPEGGEQFF	TGTGCCAGCAGCCGCATGGGCCCAGAGGGAGGTGAGCAGTTCTTC
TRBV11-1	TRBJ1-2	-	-	CASSLVSNYGYTF	TGTGCCAGCAGCTTAGTCTCTAACTATGGCTACACCTTC
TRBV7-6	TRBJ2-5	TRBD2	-	CASSLGRGGRETQYF	TGTGCCAGCAGCTTAGGGCGGGGGGGCCGAGAGACCCAGTACTTC